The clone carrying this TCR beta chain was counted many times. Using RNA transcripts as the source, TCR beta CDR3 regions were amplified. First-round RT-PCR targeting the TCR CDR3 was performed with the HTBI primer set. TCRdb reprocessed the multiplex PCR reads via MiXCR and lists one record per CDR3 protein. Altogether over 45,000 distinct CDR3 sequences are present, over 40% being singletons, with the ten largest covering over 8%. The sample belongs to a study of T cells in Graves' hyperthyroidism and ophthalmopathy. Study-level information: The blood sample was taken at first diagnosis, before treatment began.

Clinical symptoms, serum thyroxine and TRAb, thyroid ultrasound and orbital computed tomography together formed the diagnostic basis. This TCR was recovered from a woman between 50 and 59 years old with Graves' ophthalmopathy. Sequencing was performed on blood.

This chain's CDR3 is CSARDGTGDFQETQYF. For the CDR3, the DNA is TGCAGTGCTAGAGATGGGACAGGCGACTTTCAAGAGACCCAGTACTTC. The chain carries TRBV20-1 and TRBJ2-5; 8 positions match TRBD1. Germline CDR1 DFQATT, CDR2 SNEGSKA (reference sequence). The length of the CDR3 is 16 residues. Trimming cost V 0 bases and J 2 bases; bases outside gene matches: 8.